The sequence of this T cell receptor (beta chain) was determined in a study of regulatory dendritic cells for organ transplantation (dated by TCRdb to about 2017). About the full investigation: Monocytes were cultured with vitamin D3 on days 0 and 4 and with IL-10 on day 4 to generate regulatory dendritic cells. On day 6, LPS was added to the DC cultures to test how the DCs responded to a strong maturation-inducing agent. Sorted naive and memory CD4+ and CD8+ T cells had their TCRbeta repertoires sequenced both before and after allostimulation with either regulatory or mature dendritic cells. Overall results and qualifications from the work: Allostimulation expanded memory CD8+ clones in both subjects, but regulatory dendritic cells appeared to induce more limited expansion than mature dendritic cells. Only two subjects were sequenced, and considerable between-individual heterogeneity in the alloreactive memory CD8+ T cell pool was noted by the authors. The repertoires of naive CD4+ and CD8+ T cells were highly diverse, while memory cell repertoires were less diverse, with memory CD8+ cells being the most oligoclonal. Of the resting subsets, the one holding the most alloreactive TCR clonotypes was memory CD8+ T cells.

A multiplexed two-step PCR with Vbeta-specific forward primers and Jbeta-specific reverse primers was used to amplify the TCRbeta CDR3 regions. TCRbeta libraries were sequenced on an Illumina instrument through the immunoSEQ service. The authors' pipeline ran thus. IMGT annotation was used to assign V, D and J genes, and synthetic CDR3 analogues were used to correct the counts for multiplex PCR bias. In the immunoSEQ Analyzer, repertoire clonality was calculated as one minus normalized Shannon entropy. Whether a clone counted as expanded was decided by Fisher's exact test with Benjamini-Hochberg false discovery rate control and a two-tailed cutoff of P<0.01. TCRdb took over this immuneACCESS table, retaining in-frame rearrangements with V and J assigned. Such tables are incomplete; in checked studies, under half of the missing clones stem from an unresolved V gene, and the remainder is unexplained. V and J calls and clone size are those listed in that table; D and trimming were worked out from the DNA. Present in this sample are more than 15,000 clones, 65% to 80% of which were seen just once. Of the sample, approximately 3.4% is held by the ten largest clones.

Sorted T cell subsets were CFSE-labeled and co-cultured for around five days with allogeneic regulatory or mature dendritic cells at a 1:10 DC:T ratio. FACS was used to sort naive T cells as CD45RA+ cells and memory T cells as CD45RO+ CD4+ or CD8+ cells. The T cells used for TCR sequencing were obtained from a couple of healthy control subjects. The Qiagen DNeasy Blood & Tissue Kit was used for extraction of genomic DNA. Turning to this clone: Its target antigen remains unknown. Base-call qualities are not available, and no considerably larger clone is one nucleotide away.

Input material: memory CD4+ T cells from blood cultured with regulatory dendritic cells. This sample's cell subset or site label indicates: CD45RO+ memory T cells. This clonotype originated in a human donor in good health.

The CDR3 has the sequence CASSQEEGYTEAFF. In nucleotides, the sequence is TGTGCCAGCAGCCAAGAGGAGGGCTACACTGAAGCTTTCTTT. The sequence is built from TRBV2 and TRBJ1-1; the D segment cannot be called with confidence. V is shortened by 6 bases, J by 3 bases, and the region joining them spans 14 bases. Reading from cysteine to phenylalanine, the CDR3 counts 14 amino acids. Just CDR3 DNA is preserved here, 42 bases in frame from base 1. Via the germline V gene, CDR1 is SNHLY and CDR2 FYNNEI.